The clone carrying this T cell receptor (beta chain) was detected only a few times. Through a sample-barcoded 5' primer and a J-beta primer mix, a second PCR was run for about 6 to 11 cycles. Every sample gave at least 3 million paired-end reads containing CDR3. TCRdb used MiXCR to reprocess the 5' RACE reads, holding one entry per CDR3 protein. The table has more than 900,000 distinct CDR3 sequences, 25% to 30% seen once. RNA extraction gave at least 5 micrograms of total RNA per sample. This specimen comes from a study of blood T cells in healthy people across ages. The V gene lost 3 bases and the J gene lost 2 bases, with 9 bases spanning the gap. CDR1 is MDHEN and CDR2 is SYDVKM in the germline V gene. The CDR3 is 14 amino acids. In addition, the sample was reused for a study of T cells of mothers and their children.

The sequenced sample consisted of blood. The rearrangement links TRBV28 to TRBJ2-3, with D unclear. This clonotype was sampled from a woman in her thirties or forties in good health. In nucleotides, the CDR3 is TGTGCCAGCAGTTTTGATGAGTACACAGATACGCAGTATTTT. Its protein is CASSFDEYTDTQYF.